The sequence of this T cell receptor (beta chain) was determined in a study of blood T cell repertoires in COVID-19. Per germline, CDR1 SGHVS and CDR2 FQNEAQ. Germline trimming cut 5 bases from V and 0 bases from J; bases unmatched to any gene: 8. CDR3 length: 17 residues. Ages ranged from 18 to 89 years, with residence in approximately 25 US areas. Self-reported history from a screening survey and questionnaire set each donor's cohort. Sequenced by immunoSEQ multiplex PCR; TCRdb stores in-frame clones only, minus some. The top ten clones hold roughly 6.3% of a sample with about 250,000 clones, approximately 90% of them seen once.

Sequencing input: PBMCs or T cells enriched from blood (not recorded which). The origin of this receptor is a woman in her thirties with acute COVID-19. This chain joins TRBV7-8 and TRBJ2-3; 10 nucleotides line up with TRBD2. CDR3 in amino acids: CASSQRKRGGSTDTQYF. CDR3 coding DNA: TGTGCCAGCAGCCAACGAAAGCGGGGGGGGAGCACAGATACGCAGTATTTT.